This T cell receptor beta chain was observed in a study of shared T cell receptors in the human thymus. The method was immunoSEQ multiplex PCR; TCRdb's version includes in-frame clones alone and lacks a portion of them. The sample records more than 550,000 clones, 80% to 90% being singletons. Trimming at V came to 5 bases and at J to 5 bases, leaving 5 bases not matched to a gene. The length of the CDR3 is 13 residues. The germline CDR1 and CDR2 sequences are LNHDA and SQIVND (reference sequence). The sample was also reused in another study, on human thymus T cells. That source adds: Thymic tissue was derived from resections collected during corrective heart surgery. A high degree of thymic repertoire overlap among unrelated individuals was reported in related research.

This TCR was recovered from a boy under two years old with a congenital heart defect. Sequenced material: thymocytes. The chain employs TRBV19 and TRBJ2-5; 7 positions match TRBD2. In DNA, the CDR3 is TGTGCCAGTAGTTCGGGGGGTCGGGAGACCCAGTACTTC. It is translated as CASSSGGRETQYF.